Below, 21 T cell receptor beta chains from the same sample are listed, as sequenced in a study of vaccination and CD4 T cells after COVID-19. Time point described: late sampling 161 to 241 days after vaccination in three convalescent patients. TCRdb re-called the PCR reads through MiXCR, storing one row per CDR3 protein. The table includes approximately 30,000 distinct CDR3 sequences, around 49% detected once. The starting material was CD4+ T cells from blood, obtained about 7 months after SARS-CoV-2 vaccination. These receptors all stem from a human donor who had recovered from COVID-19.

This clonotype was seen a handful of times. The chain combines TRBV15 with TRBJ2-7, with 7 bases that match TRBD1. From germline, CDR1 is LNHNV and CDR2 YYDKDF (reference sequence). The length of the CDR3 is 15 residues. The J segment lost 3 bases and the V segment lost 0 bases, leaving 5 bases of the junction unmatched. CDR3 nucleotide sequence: TGTGCCACCAGCAGAGATTCCGACAGGGACTACGAGCAGTACTTC. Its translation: CATSRDSDRDYEQYF.

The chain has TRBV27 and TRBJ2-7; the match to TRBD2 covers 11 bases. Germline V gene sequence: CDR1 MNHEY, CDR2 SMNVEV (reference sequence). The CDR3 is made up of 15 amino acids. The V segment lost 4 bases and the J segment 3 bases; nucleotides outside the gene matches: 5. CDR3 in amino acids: CASSSRGTSGYEQYF. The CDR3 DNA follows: TGTGCCAGCAGTTCGCGGGGGACTAGCGGCTACGAGCAGTACTTC.

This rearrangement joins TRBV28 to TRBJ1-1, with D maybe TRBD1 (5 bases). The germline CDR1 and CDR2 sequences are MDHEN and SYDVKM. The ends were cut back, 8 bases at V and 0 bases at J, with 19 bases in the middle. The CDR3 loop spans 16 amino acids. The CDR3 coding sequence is TGTGCCAGCTTCCCCTGGGCACGGGGCATGAACACTGAAGCTTTCTTT. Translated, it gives CASFPWARGMNTEAFF.

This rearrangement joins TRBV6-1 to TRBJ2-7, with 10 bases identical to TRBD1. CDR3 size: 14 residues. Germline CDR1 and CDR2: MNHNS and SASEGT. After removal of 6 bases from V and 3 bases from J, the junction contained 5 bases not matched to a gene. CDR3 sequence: CASRPGQGFYEQYF. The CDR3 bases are TGTGCCAGCAGACCGGGACAGGGGTTCTACGAGCAGTACTTC.

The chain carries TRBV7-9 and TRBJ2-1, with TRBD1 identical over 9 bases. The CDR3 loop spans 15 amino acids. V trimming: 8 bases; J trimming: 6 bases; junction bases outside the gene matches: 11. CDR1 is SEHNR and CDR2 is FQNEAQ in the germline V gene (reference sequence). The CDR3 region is CASGATGGKLNEQFF. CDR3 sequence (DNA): TGTGCCAGCGGGGCGACAGGGGGGAAACTCAATGAGCAGTTCTTC. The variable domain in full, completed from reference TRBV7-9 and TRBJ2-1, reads DTGVSQNPRHKITKRGQNVTFRCDPISEHNRLYWYRQTLGQGPEFLTYFQNEAQLEKSRLLSDRFSAERPKGSFSTLEIQRTEQGDSAMYLCASGATGGKLNEQFFGPGTRLTVL.

The CDR3, as DNA: TGTGCCAGTACAGCGGGAGGGCTCGGGCAGTTCTTC. This translates into CASTAGGLGQFF. The chain carries TRBV19 and TRBJ2-1; 10 nucleotides match TRBD2. Germline assignment: CDR1 LNHDA and CDR2 SQIVND (reference sequence). V dropped 7 bases and J dropped 12; count of bases not matched to a gene: 6. The CDR3 extends over 12 amino acids.

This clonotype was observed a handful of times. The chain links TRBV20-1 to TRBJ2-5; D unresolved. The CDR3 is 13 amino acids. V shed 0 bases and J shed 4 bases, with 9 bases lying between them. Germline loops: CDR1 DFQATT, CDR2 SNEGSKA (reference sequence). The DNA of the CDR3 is TGCAGTGCTAGAGAGAGCTTGACAGAGACCCAGTACTTC. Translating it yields CSARESLTETQYF.

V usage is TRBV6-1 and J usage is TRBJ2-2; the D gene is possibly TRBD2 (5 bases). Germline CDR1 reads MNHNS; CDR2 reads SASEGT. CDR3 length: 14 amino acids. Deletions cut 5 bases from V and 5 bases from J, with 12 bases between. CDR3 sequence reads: CASSTSRGTGELFF. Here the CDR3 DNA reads TGTGCCAGCAGTACCTCTCGGGGTACCGGGGAGCTGTTTTTT.

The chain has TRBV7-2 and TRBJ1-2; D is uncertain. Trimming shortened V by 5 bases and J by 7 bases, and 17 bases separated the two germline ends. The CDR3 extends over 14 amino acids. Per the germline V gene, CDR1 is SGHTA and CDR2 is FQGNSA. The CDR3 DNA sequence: TGTGCCAGCAGCCCAAAGCGGGATGTGGGTGGCTACACCTTC. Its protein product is CASSPKRDVGGYTF.

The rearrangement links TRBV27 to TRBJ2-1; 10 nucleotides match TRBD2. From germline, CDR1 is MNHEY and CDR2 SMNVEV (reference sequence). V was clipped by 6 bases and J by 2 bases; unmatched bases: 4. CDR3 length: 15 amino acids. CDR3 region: CASRKLAGPYNEQFF. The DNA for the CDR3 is TGTGCCAGCAGGAAACTAGCGGGGCCCTACAATGAGCAGTTCTTC.

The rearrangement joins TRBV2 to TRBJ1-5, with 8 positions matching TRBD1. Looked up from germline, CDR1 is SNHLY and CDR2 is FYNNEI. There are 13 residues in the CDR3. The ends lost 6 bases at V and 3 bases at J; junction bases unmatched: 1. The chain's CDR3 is CASRGQANQPQHF. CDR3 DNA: TGTGCCAGCAGGGGACAGGCCAATCAGCCCCAGCATTTT.

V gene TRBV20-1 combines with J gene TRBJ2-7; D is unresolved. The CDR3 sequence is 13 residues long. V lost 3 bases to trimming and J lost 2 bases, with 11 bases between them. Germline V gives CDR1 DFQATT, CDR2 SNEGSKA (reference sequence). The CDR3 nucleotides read TGCAGTGCTAGTCGCGGCCTTGCCTACGAGCAGTACTTC. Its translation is CSASRGLAYEQYF.

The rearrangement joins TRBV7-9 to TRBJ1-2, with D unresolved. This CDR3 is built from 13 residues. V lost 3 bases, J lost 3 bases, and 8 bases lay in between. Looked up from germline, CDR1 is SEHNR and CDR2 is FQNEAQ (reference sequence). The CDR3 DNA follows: TGTGCCAGCAGCTTCGAAGGATACTATGGCTACACCTTC. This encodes CASSFEGYYGYTF.

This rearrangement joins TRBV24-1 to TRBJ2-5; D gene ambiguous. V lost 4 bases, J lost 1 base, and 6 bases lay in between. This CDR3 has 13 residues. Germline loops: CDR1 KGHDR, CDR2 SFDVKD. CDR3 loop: CATSDPGQETQYF. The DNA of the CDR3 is TGTGCCACCAGTGACCCCGGCCAAGAGACCCAGTACTTC.

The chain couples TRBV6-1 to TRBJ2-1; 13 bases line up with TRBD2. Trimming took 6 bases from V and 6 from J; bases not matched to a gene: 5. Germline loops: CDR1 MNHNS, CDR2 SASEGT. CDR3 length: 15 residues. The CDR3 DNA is TGTGCCAGCAGCCGGGGACTAGCGGGATCCAATGAGCAGTTCTTC. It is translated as CASSRGLAGSNEQFF.

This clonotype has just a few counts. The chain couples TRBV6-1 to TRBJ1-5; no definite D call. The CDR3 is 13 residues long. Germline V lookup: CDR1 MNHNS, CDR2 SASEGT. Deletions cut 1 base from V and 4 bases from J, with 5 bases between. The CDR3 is CASSEGGNQPQHF. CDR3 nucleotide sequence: TGTGCCAGCAGTGAAGGGGGTAATCAGCCCCAGCATTTT.

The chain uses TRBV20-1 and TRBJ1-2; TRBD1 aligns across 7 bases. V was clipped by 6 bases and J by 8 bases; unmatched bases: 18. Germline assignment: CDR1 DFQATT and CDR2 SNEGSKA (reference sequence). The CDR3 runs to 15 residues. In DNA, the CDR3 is TGCAGTGCGCGCATTCAGGGGGACGGGGGGCAAGGCTACACCTTC. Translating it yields CSARIQGDGGQGYTF.

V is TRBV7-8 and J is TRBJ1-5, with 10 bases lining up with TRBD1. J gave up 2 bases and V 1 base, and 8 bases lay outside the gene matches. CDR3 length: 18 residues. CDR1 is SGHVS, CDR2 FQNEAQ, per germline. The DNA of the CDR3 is TGTGCCAGCAGCTTAGGGGACAGGGGCTCCACTCGCAATCAGCCCCAGCATTTT. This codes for CASSLGDRGSTRNQPQHF. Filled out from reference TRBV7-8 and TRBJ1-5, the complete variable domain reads GAGVSQSPRYKVAKRGQDVALRCDPISGHVSLFWYQQALGQGPEFLTYFQNEAQLDKSGLPSDRFFAERPEGSVSTLKIQRTQQEDSAVYLCASSLGDRGSTRNQPQHFGDGTRLSIL.

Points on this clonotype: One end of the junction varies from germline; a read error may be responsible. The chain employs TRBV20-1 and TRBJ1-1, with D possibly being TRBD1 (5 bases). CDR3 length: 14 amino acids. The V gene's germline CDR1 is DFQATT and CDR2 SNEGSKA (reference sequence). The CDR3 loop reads CSARGTQGNTEAFF. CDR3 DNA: TGCAGTGCGAGAGGGACTCAAGGAAACACTGAAGCTTTCTTT.

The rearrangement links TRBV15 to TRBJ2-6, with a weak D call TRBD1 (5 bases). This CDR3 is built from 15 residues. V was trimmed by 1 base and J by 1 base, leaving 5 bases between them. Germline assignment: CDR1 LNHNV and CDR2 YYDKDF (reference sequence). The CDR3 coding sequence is TGTGCCACCAGCAGAGGACAGTCTGGGGCCAACGTCCTGACTTTC. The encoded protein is CATSRGQSGANVLTF.

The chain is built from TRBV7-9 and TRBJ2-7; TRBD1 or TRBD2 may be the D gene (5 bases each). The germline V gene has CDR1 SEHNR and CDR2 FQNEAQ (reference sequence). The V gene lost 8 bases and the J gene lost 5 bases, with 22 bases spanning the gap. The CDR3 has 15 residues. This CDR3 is CASAQWVGPNDEQYF. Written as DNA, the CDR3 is TGTGCCAGCGCACAGTGGGTGGGACCAAATGACGAGCAGTACTTC.